This T cell receptor (beta chain) emerged from a study of T cells in Graves' hyperthyroidism and ophthalmopathy. Looking at the study overall: Staff took peripheral blood when the initial diagnosis was made, before any treatment began.

Germline V gene sequence: CDR1 DFQATT, CDR2 SNEGSKA (reference sequence). The CDR3 contains 15 residues. Unmatched junction bases numbered 5, after V lost 4 bases and J lost 2 bases. This clonotype was counted only a few times. Researchers amplified the TCR beta CDR3 regions from RNA transcripts. HTBI primers were employed in a first-round RT-PCR of the TCR CDR3. Using its own MiXCR run on the multiplex PCR reads, TCRdb lists one record per CDR3 protein. Here the sample spans a few hundred thousand distinct CDR3 sequences, about an eighth being singletons. Stable Graves' hyperthyroidism meant no ophthalmopathy progression within 18 months. Exclusion followed for patients with uncontrolled infection, other autoimmune disease, pregnancy or lactation. Using more than 8 ml of fresh peripheral blood, PBMCs were prepared.

The sequence derives from a woman in her late teens or twenties with Graves' hyperthyroidism. V is TRBV20-1 and J is TRBJ1-6, with TRBD1 identical over 7 bases. Source material: blood. The CDR3 spells CSATMTGTYNSPLHF. CDR3 coding DNA: TGCAGTGCTACGATGACAGGGACCTATAATTCACCCCTCCACTTT.